These T cell receptor beta chains were read from a single sample in a study of OX40 agonist ivuxolimab in advanced cancers. Sequencing was performed with immunoSEQ multiplex PCR; in TCRdb, only in-frame clones are kept and a portion is missing. Here the sample spans tens of thousands of clones, under 90% being singletons. The starting material was CD4+ or CD8+ T cells sorted from blood, obtained in a trial of the OX40 agonist ivuxolimab. The origin of the receptors is an adult with an advanced solid tumor such as melanoma, head and neck, liver or kidney cancer. Both conserved end residues are trimmed from each CDR3.

11	TRBV15	ATSRAPTDEQY
11	TRBV10-3	APRTGFNQPQH
13	TRBV5-1	ASSSSSVMGYEQY
14	TRBV5-1	ASSPGLAGYQETQY
13	TRBV9	ASSVGAISNQPQH
14	TRBV5-1	ASNPTSGRSSYEQY
11	TRBV5-8	ASSLSPQNTQY
16	TRBV4-1	ASSQDLIQVRSGNTIY
14	TRBV5-4	ASSLGSGQRGDTQY
12	TRBV2	ASSGDRGHGGYT
9	TRBV28	ASRGTYGYT
11	TRBV5-1	ASSLGGRTEAF
14	TRBV15	ATSRDLSSGGYEQY
14	TRBV7-9	ASSLASTAGGETQY
12	TRBV28	ASSSGFSHTEAF
11	TRBV7-3	ASSTSRENEQF
11	TRBV27	ASRKQSMGTQY
15	TRBV4-2	ASSQDPPPSLLYEQY
16	TRBV19	ASSIDRRGRGSNQPQH
16	TRBV6-1	ASSEGTGGEWVGQPQH
11	TRBV5-4	ASSPAPYNEQF
13	TRBV6-5	ASSYMSNSGNTIY
13	TRBV10-3	AISESRGSSYEQY
13	TRBV27	ASSLDYSNTGELF
12	TRBV5-6	ASSFRDSNQPQH
10	TRBV5-4	ASSLGTYGYT
10	TRBV7-6	AVGEGRNEQF
12	TRBV13	ASKTGSTNEKLF
13	TRBV28	ASSSGQGNNQPQH
17	TRBV6-1	ASSELGLAGTIAPYEQY
11	TRBV5-1	ASSHGGEETQY
13	TRBV30	AWSLWGGVRNEQF
12	TRBV18	ASSPLLLGSEQF
12	TRBV7-2	ASSSGTANTEAF
8	TRBV20-1	SARNDEQF